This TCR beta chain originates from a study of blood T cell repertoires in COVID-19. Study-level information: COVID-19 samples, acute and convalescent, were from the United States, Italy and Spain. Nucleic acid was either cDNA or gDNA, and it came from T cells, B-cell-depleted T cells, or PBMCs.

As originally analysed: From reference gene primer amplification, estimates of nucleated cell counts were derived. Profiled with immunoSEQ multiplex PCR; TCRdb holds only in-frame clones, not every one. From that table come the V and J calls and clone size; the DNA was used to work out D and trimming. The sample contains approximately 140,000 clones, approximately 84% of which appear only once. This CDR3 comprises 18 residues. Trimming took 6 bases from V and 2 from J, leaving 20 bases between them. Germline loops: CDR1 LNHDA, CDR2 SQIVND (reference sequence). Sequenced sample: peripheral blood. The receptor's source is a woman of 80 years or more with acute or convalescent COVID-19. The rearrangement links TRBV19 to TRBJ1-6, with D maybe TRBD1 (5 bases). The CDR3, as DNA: TGTGCCAGTAGCCCCGTGGCAGGGTCGATAACCTATAATTCACCCCTCCACTTT. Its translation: CASSPVAGSITYNSPLHF.